This passage covers 26 T cell receptor beta chains from one sample sequenced in a study of CD8+ T cells in alopecia areata. The sequencing template was cDNA reverse transcribed from extracted RNA. Clones were read by immunoSEQ multiplex PCR, and TCRdb kept only the in-frame ones, dropping some. This table has about 140,000 clones, 55% to 65% appearing once. The sample consisted of CD4+ T cells sorted from blood. All receptors come from a human donor in good health.

This clone was found a few times. J is TRBJ2-1 and V is TRBV2; TRBD2 matches at 9 bases. V dropped 1 base and J dropped 0; count of bases not matched to a gene: 10. Germline loops: CDR1 SNHLY, CDR2 FYNNEI. The CDR3 consists of 19 residues. CDR3 in DNA: TGTGCCAGCAGTGAAGTACCGACTAGCGGTTATGGCTCCTACAATGAGCAGTTCTTC. Translating it yields CASSEVPTSGYGSYNEQFF.

This clone turned up a few times. The genes are TRBV7-3 and TRBJ2-1; 11 bases fit TRBD2. This CDR3 has 18 residues. In germline, CDR1 is SGHTA, CDR2 FQGTGA. Trimming removed 4 bases from V and 4 bases from J; junction bases left unmatched: 12. CDR3 amino acids: CASSSLSGRAVGYNEQFF. In DNA form, the CDR3 reads TGTGCCAGCAGCTCACTTAGCGGGAGGGCCGTGGGATACAATGAGCAGTTCTTC.

This clone was detected once. The CDR3 loop is CASSLGPTVSLAKNIQYF. The CDR3 nucleotides are TGCGCCAGCAGCTTGGGTCCGACGGTATCCCTAGCCAAAAACATTCAGTACTTC. The chain carries TRBV5-1 and TRBJ2-4; D not resolved. Germline V CDR1 and CDR2: SGHRS, YFSETQ. The CDR3 runs to 18 residues. V lost 0 bases and J lost 0, with 16 bases in between.

This sequence joins TRBV15 and TRBJ1-1; D is unclear. The V end was cut by 2 bases, the J end by 0 bases, with 10 bases between. CDR3 length equals 15 residues. The germline CDR1 and CDR2 sequences are LNHNV and YYDKDF (reference sequence). The CDR3 spells CATSRRRQVNTEAFF. As DNA, the CDR3 is TGTGCCACCAGCAGACGTAGGCAGGTGAACACTGAAGCTTTCTTT.

This chain uses TRBV4-2 with TRBJ1-2; TRBD1 aligns across 8 bases. Germline V gene lookup returns CDR1 LGHNA and CDR2 YNFKEQ. This CDR3 is 14 amino acids long. Trimming removed 2 bases from V and 6 bases from J; junction bases left unmatched: 5. The chain's CDR3 is CASSQYRQGHGYTF. CDR3 DNA sequence: TGTGCCAGCAGCCAATACCGACAGGGGCATGGCTACACCTTC.

This rearrangement joins TRBV29-1 to TRBJ1-4; TRBD1 matches at 9 bases. V lost 7 bases to trimming and J lost 7 bases; unmatched junction nucleotides: 7. The germline V gene encodes CDR1 SQVTM and CDR2 ANQGSEA. The CDR3 contains 13 residues. The CDR3 here is CSAGQGLCEKLFF. The DNA of the CDR3 is TGCAGCGCAGGACAGGGGTTGTGTGAAAAACTGTTTTTT.

The chain uses TRBV10-3 and TRBJ2-7; D gene unclear. The germline CDR1 and CDR2 sequences are ENHRY and SYGVKD. CDR3 length: 11 amino acids. Trimming removed 6 bases from V and 3 bases from J, with 6 bases in between. The CDR3 sequence: CAISRNYEQYF. CDR3 nucleotides: TGTGCCATCAGCAGGAACTACGAGCAGTACTTC.

This chain's CDR3 is CASSEVDIAGYTF. CDR3 DNA: TGTGCCAGCAGTGAAGTAGACATAGCCGGCTACACCTTC. This chain links TRBV6-5 with TRBJ1-2; no clear D gene. Trimming cost V 5 bases and J 8 bases, with 15 bases left between them. This CDR3 has 13 amino acids. Germline V gene sequence: CDR1 MNHEY, CDR2 SVGAGI.

J is TRBJ1-1 and V is TRBV30; D is undetermined. V shed 0 bases and J shed 3 bases, with 8 bases lying between them. This CDR3 comprises 13 residues. CDR1 GTSNPN and CDR2 SVGIG come from the germline V gene (reference sequence). This CDR3 reads CAWSVGVHTEAFF. In DNA form, the CDR3 reads TGTGCCTGGAGTGTGGGAGTCCACACTGAAGCTTTCTTT.

The chain combines TRBV2 with TRBJ1-5; 8 bases are shared with TRBD1. The CDR3 consists of 16 residues. The germline V gene has CDR1 SNHLY and CDR2 FYNNEI. V was clipped by 2 bases and J by 2 bases; unmatched bases: 5. CDR3 protein: CASSEPPDRGNQPQHF. CDR3 sequence (DNA): TGTGCCAGCAGTGAACCCCCGGACAGGGGCAATCAGCCCCAGCATTTT.

This chain connects TRBV20-1 to TRBJ1-1, with a weak D call TRBD1 (6 bases). The CDR3 loop spans 10 amino acids. Germline CDR1 reads DFQATT; CDR2 reads SNEGSKA (reference sequence). Trimming left V 3 bases short and J 8 bases short, with 7 bases between. As DNA, the CDR3 is TGCAGTGCTAGTGGACAGGAAGCTTTCTTT. This sequence encodes CSASGQEAFF.

The genes are TRBV2 and TRBJ2-7; D ambiguous. CDR3 length: 16 residues. CDR1 is SNHLY and CDR2 is FYNNEI in the germline V gene. Trimming cost V 0 bases and J 0 bases, with 12 bases left between them. The CDR3 DNA sequence: TGTGCCAGCAGTGAAGCTGCCACGCCGAGCTCCTACGAGCAGTACTTC. This translates into CASSEAATPSSYEQYF.

The V gene is TRBV25-1, the J gene TRBJ2-5; D is perhaps TRBD1 (6 bases). Per germline, CDR1 MGHDK and CDR2 SYGVNS. The ends were cut back, 8 bases at V and 4 bases at J, with 20 bases in the middle. The CDR3 contains 15 residues. The CDR3 sequence is CASPKTGPLVETQYF. CDR3 coding DNA: TGTGCCAGCCCTAAGACAGGCCCCCTGGTAGAGACCCAGTACTTC. Complete variable domain (other parts from reference TRBV25-1 and TRBJ2-5): EADIYQTPRYLVIGTGKKITLECSQTMGHDKMYWYQQDPGMELHLIHYSYGVNSTEKGDLSSESTVSRIRTEHFPLTLESARPSHTSQYLCASPKTGPLVETQYFGPGTRLLVL.

This clone was counted a few times. The V call is TRBV2, the J call TRBJ2-7; D uncertain. The CDR3 extends over 12 amino acids. The V gene lost 8 bases and the J gene lost 0 bases, with 8 bases spanning the gap. Germline loops: CDR1 SNHLY, CDR2 FYNNEI. The CDR3 DNA reads TGTGCCAGCGGATTCTCCTCCTACGAGCAGTACTTC. Protein sequence: CASGFSSYEQYF.

The J gene is TRBJ2-5, the V gene TRBV29-1, with D possibly being TRBD1 (5 bases). The V gene's germline CDR1 is SQVTM and CDR2 ANQGSEA. This CDR3 is 12 amino acids long. Trimming removed 4 bases at V and 1 base at J, with 7 bases between. CDR3 region: CSVGTTQETQYF. The CDR3 DNA sequence: TGCAGCGTTGGGACAACCCAAGAGACCCAGTACTTC.

This clone was detected a few times. V and J are TRBV9 and TRBJ2-1; 10 bases are a match to TRBD2. Germline V gives CDR1 SGDLS, CDR2 YYNGEE. Trimming took 0 bases from V and 5 from J; bases not matched to a gene: 5. The length of the CDR3 is 16 residues. As DNA, the CDR3 is TGTGCCAGCAGCGTAGGCTGGACTAGCGGAGACAATGAGCAGTTCTTC. Protein: CASSVGWTSGDNEQFF.

This rearrangement joins TRBV28 to TRBJ1-2; TRBD1 matches 7 bases. The CDR3 runs to 12 residues. The V segment lost 10 bases and the J segment 6 bases; nucleotides outside the gene matches: 8. Germline V lookup: CDR1 MDHEN, CDR2 SYDVKM. The DNA of the CDR3 is TGTGCCACCGAACAGGGGAATCATGGCTACACCTTC. This encodes CATEQGNHGYTF.

This sequence joins TRBV5-6 and TRBJ2-7, with 8 bases matching TRBD1. Germline-derived CDR1 and CDR2 are SGHDT and YYEEEE. The J segment lost 2 bases and the V segment lost 4 bases, leaving 11 bases of the junction unmatched. The CDR3 is 16 amino acids. The CDR3 reads CASSPEQGVGTYEQYF. The DNA for the CDR3 is TGTGCCAGCAGCCCGGAACAGGGGGTGGGGACCTACGAGCAGTACTTC.

This sequence joins TRBV30 and TRBJ1-1, with D tentatively TRBD1 (5 bases). The V and J ends lost 3 bases and 5 bases respectively, with 19 bases between them. This CDR3 has 15 amino acids. Germline loops: CDR1 GTSNPN, CDR2 SVGIG (reference sequence). Here the CDR3 reads CAWSPLGQANTEAFF. The CDR3 bases are TGTGCCTGGAGCCCCTTGGGGCAGGCGAATACTGAAGCTTTCTTT.

This rearrangement joins TRBV27 to TRBJ2-5, with TRBD1 matching 9 bases. CDR1 is MNHEY, CDR2 SMNVEV, per germline (reference sequence). There are 14 residues in the CDR3. V was pared by 6 bases and J by 4 bases, with 6 bases of the junction left unmatched. CDR3 sequence: CASSGTGSAETQYF. The CDR3 coding sequence is TGTGCCAGCAGCGGGACAGGGAGTGCAGAGACCCAGTACTTC.

This clone has a handful of counts. J is TRBJ2-7 and V is TRBV23-1; TRBD1 matches at 10 bases. TRBV23-1 is annotated as an ORF whose role is uncertain. J lost 1 base, V lost 8 bases, and 8 bases had no gene match. There are 15 residues in the CDR3. The CDR3 here is CASRYQGQGSYEQYF. The CDR3 region has the DNA TGCGCCAGCCGATACCAGGGACAGGGGTCCTACGAGCAGTACTTC.

This chain uses TRBV11-2 with TRBJ2-5; 8 nucleotides agree with TRBD1. The V gene end was trimmed by 4 bases and the J gene end by 4 bases; junction bases not matched to a gene: 8. The CDR3 is 15 residues long. Looked up from germline, CDR1 is SGHAT and CDR2 is FQNNGV. Written as DNA, the CDR3 is TGTGCCAGCAGCTACGGATCAGGGGGCGGAGAGACCCAGTACTTC. Its protein product is CASSYGSGGGETQYF.

The chain carries TRBV7-2 and TRBJ2-7; D is unresolved. The germline V gene has CDR1 SGHTA and CDR2 FQGNSA. Trimming cost V 0 bases and J 4 bases, with 7 bases left between them. The CDR3 sequence is 13 residues long. The CDR3 sequence: CASSLALYYEQYF. The CDR3 DNA reads TGTGCCAGCAGCTTAGCGCTGTATTACGAGCAGTACTTC.

The sample holds a few counts of this clone. J is TRBJ2-3 and V is TRBV2, with 8 bases identical to TRBD2. CDR3 size: 14 residues. Germline values: CDR1 SNHLY, CDR2 FYNNEI. J lost 8 bases, V lost 7 bases, and 11 bases had no gene match. CDR3 in amino acids: CASTTSGWSGTQYF. The CDR3 DNA reads TGTGCCAGCACAACTAGCGGCTGGTCGGGTACGCAGTATTTT.

The chain has TRBV30 and TRBJ1-5, with a weak D call TRBD1 (6 bases). Deletions cut 5 bases from V and 4 bases from J, with 18 bases between. The CDR3 runs to 15 residues. Germline assignment: CDR1 GTSNPN and CDR2 SVGIG (reference sequence). DNA for the CDR3: TGTGCCTGGTCTGGTGGGGGGGCTGGAAATCAGCCCCAGCATTTT. It translates to CAWSGGGAGNQPQHF. Full variable domain (rest looked up from reference TRBV30 and TRBJ1-5): SQTIHQWPATLVQPVGSPLSLECTVEGTSNPNLYWYRQAAGRGLQLLFYSVGIGQISSEVPQNLSASRPQDRQFILSSKKLLLSDSGFYLCAWSGGGAGNQPQHFGDGTRLSIL.

This chain links TRBV2 with TRBJ2-7; D is ambiguous. This CDR3 is 11 amino acids long. Trimming took off 8 bases at V and 6 bases at J, with 11 bases between the two ends. Germline lookup yields CDR1 SNHLY and CDR2 FYNNEI. CDR3 DNA sequence: TGTGCCAGCTCCGGGCGTCGCGAGCAGTACTTC. Translated, it gives CASSGRREQYF.